The rows below give T cell receptor beta chains drawn from one sample of a study of T-cell reconstitution after alpha-beta-depleted transplantation in children. TCRdb passed the PCR reads through MiXCR, listing each CDR3 protein once. Found here are some 76,000 distinct CDR3 sequences, about 11% of them singletons; the top ten hold roughly an eighth. The source was PBMCs, collected before TCRalphabeta/CD19-depleted stem cell transplant. These receptors were obtained from a boy younger than 18 with acute myeloid leukemia, due to receive a stem cell transplant. Both conserved end residues are part of each CDR3. D genes are given only for firm matches. Rows give clone size only sometimes, using once, few, many, or a class for an expanded clone.

v_call	d_call	clone_size	j_call	cdr3_nt	cdr3_aa
TRBV30	-	few	TRBJ1-1	TGTGCCTGGAGTCTGACAGGGAACACTGAAGCTTTCTTT	CAWSLTGNTEAFF
TRBV20-1	TRBD2	-	TRBJ2-5	TGCAGTGCTAGTAGGACTAGCGGGGGGGAGACCCAGTACTTC	CSASRTSGGETQYF
TRBV4-1	TRBD2	many	TRBJ2-1	TGCGCCAGCAGCCCGTTTACGGGGGGGAGCTCCTACAATGAGCAGTTCTTC	CASSPFTGGSSYNEQFF
TRBV28	-	many	TRBJ1-1	TGTGCCAGCAGTTCGGGAGGGCCTGAAGCTTTCTTT	CASSSGGPEAFF
TRBV11-2	-	many	TRBJ1-6	TGTGCCAGCAGCTTAGTGGGGCAGGGGAATTCACCCCTCCACTTT	CASSLVGQGNSPLHF
TRBV12-3/TRBV12-4	-	medium-sized	TRBJ1-1	TGTGCCAGCAGTTGGGGCCACCTTGAAGCTTTCTTT	CASSWGHLEAFF
TRBV14	TRBD2	many	TRBJ2-5	TGTGCCAGCAGTTTAGCGGGTGGTCAAGAGACCCAGTACTTC	CASSLAGGQETQYF
TRBV6-4	-	-	TRBJ1-1	TGTGCCAGCAGTGTGTGGGCGAACACTGAAGCTTTCTTT	CASSVWANTEAFF
TRBV18	-	many	TRBJ1-6	TGTGCCAGCTCACCCTCCAATTCACCCCTCCACTTT	CASSPSNSPLHF
TRBV5-1	-	few	TRBJ2-7	TGCGCCAGCAGCTGGGAGGTGGCGGGGGAGCAGTACTTC	CASSWEVAGEQYF
TRBV7-2	-	many	TRBJ1-1	TGTGCCAGCAGCCTTGGAAGAGCGGTGAACACTGAAGCTTTCTTT	CASSLGRAVNTEAFF
TRBV4-1	TRBD1	-	TRBJ1-5	TGCGCCAGCAGCCAAGATCAGGGGGGCTACCATCAGCCCCAGCATTTT	CASSQDQGGYHQPQHF
TRBV7-3	TRBD2	many	TRBJ2-7	TGTGCCAGCAGCTTGGGTCTAGCGGGAGCCGAGCAGTACTTC	CASSLGLAGAEQYF
TRBV29-1	-	many	TRBJ2-1	TGCAGCGTTATGGGTGCCGGTGGTGAGCAGTTCTTC	CSVMGAGGEQFF
TRBV5-1	-	many	TRBJ1-5	TGCGCCAGCAGCTTGGACCCTAGCAATCAGCCCCAGCATTTT	CASSLDPSNQPQHF
TRBV20-1	-	many	TRBJ1-1	TGCAGTGCTAGCCAGTCGAACACTGAAGCTTTCTTT	CSASQSNTEAFF
TRBV5-1	-	many	TRBJ2-1	TGCGCCAGCAGCTTGGGGCGGACCGCTACCTACAATGAGCAGTTCTTC	CASSLGRTATYNEQFF
TRBV7-2	-	-	TRBJ1-3	TGTGCCAGCAGCTTCCCAGGGGTAAACACCATATATTTT	CASSFPGVNTIYF
TRBV7-2	TRBD2	many	TRBJ2-7	TGTGCCAGCAGCTTAGGCCCTAGCGGGAGGCCTAACGAGCAGTACTTC	CASSLGPSGRPNEQYF
TRBV7-6	-	many	TRBJ2-5	TGTGCCAGCAGCTTTAGTGAGGGGGTAAAGACCCAGTACTTC	CASSFSEGVKTQYF
TRBV6-5	-	many	TRBJ2-7	TGTGCCAGCAGTTACTTTGGCCAGGGCCACGAGCAGTACTTC	CASSYFGQGHEQYF
TRBV6-2/TRBV6-3	-	many	TRBJ2-2	TGTGCCACCTCAGGTCTGGGGACCGGGGAGCTGTTTTTT	CATSGLGTGELFF